These 5 T cell receptor beta chains were all obtained from the same sample, sequenced in a study of radiation and T cells in renal cell carcinoma. The sample's time point: blood 2 weeks post-SBRT. Treatment in this sample: 15 Gy SBRT to primary tumor, nephrectomy 4 weeks later. The protocol was immunoSEQ multiplex PCR, while the TCRdb copy is restricted to in-frame clones and leaves out a portion. There are 70,000 or so clones in the sample; 82% occur only once, and around 5.5% lies in the top ten. This specimen was blood, taken from a patient whose treatment included radiotherapy and nephrectomy. The receptors here all came from a man in his 60s with renal cell carcinoma.

This CDR3 reads CASSDDPSNYGYTF. The CDR3 DNA follows: TGCGCCAGCAGTGACGACCCTAGTAACTATGGCTACACCTTC. V usage is TRBV10-2 and J usage is TRBJ1-2; D is unclear. Germline V gene lookup returns CDR1 WSHSY and CDR2 SAAADI. V shed 3 bases and J shed 1 base, with 9 bases lying between them. This CDR3 has 14 residues.

This chain links TRBV6-6 with TRBJ1-1; D uncertain. Germline loops: CDR1 MNHNY, CDR2 SVGAGI (reference sequence). The CDR3 runs 13 residues. The ends were cut back, 2 bases at V and 0 bases at J, with 4 bases in the middle. DNA for the CDR3: TGTGCCAGCAGTTACCGGATGAACACTGAAGCTTTCTTT. Translation gives CASSYRMNTEAFF.

The chain recombines TRBV19 with TRBJ2-1; D gene unclear. Germline lookup yields CDR1 LNHDA and CDR2 SQIVND (reference sequence). The CDR3 is 15 amino acids. Trimming shortened V by 7 bases and J by 6 bases, and 19 bases separated the two germline ends. The CDR3 DNA reads as TGTGCCAGTACCCTCGCAGCAGGCCACCTCAATGAGCAGTTCTTC. This encodes CASTLAAGHLNEQFF.

The chain is built from TRBV15 and TRBJ1-4; D possibly corresponds to TRBD1 (5 bases). CDR1 and CDR2 from the germline V gene are LNHNV and YYDKDF (reference sequence). V was cut by 3 bases and J by 2 bases, with 10 bases left in between. The length of the CDR3 is 15 residues. The CDR3 nucleotides are TGTGCCACCAGCAGGAACAGGAACACTAATGAAAAACTGTTTTTT. Residues: CATSRNRNTNEKLFF. The full variable domain, in which reference TRBV15 and TRBJ1-4 provide the parts outside the CDR3, is DAMVIQNPRYQVTQFGKPVTLSCSQTLNHNVMYWYQQKSSQAPKLLFHYYDKDFNNEADTPDNFQSRRPNTSFCFLDIRSPGLGDTAMYLCATSRNRNTNEKLFFGSGTQLSVL.

The DNA for the CDR3 is TGTGCCAGCAGCTCTAGTCATTCCGAGCCTCGGATTGAAAAACTGTTTTTT. Encoded protein: CASSSSHSEPRIEKLFF. This sequence joins TRBV7-9 and TRBJ1-4; D ambiguous. The V gene's germline CDR1 is SEHNR and CDR2 FQNEAQ (reference sequence). This CDR3 contains 17 residues. Deletions cut 4 bases from V and 7 bases from J, with 22 bases between. The whole variable domain, filled in from reference TRBV7-9 and TRBJ1-4, reads DTGVSQNPRHKITKRGQNVTFRCDPISEHNRLYWYRQTLGQGPEFLTYFQNEAQLEKSRLLSDRFSAERPKGSFSTLEIQRTEQGDSAMYLCASSSSHSEPRIEKLFFGSGTQLSVL.